Reported below is one T cell receptor beta chain. What it recognizes is unknown. This entry belongs to a study of glioma-infiltrating T cells. Study results and caveats: CDR3 overlap between tissue and blood was very small. Gliomas, especially low-grade, showed above-expected tissue-blood divergence; non-neoplastic patients showed below.

Germline V gene sequence: CDR1 GTSNPN, CDR2 SVGIG (reference sequence). The ends were cut back, 3 bases at V and 4 bases at J, with 10 bases in the middle. This CDR3 is 13 amino acids long. TCR alpha and beta CDR3 regions were amplified from RNA using iRepertoire nested multiplex PCR. TCRdb fed the multiplex PCR reads into MiXCR, producing one record per CDR3 protein. This repertoire shows roughly 200,000 distinct CDR3 sequences, more than 30% found once; its top ten account for 20% to 25%. V and J are TRBV30 and TRBJ2-4; TRBD2 might be the D (5 bases). The sample consisted of glioma tissue, nonneoplastic brain tissue, or PBMCs (not recorded which). This TCR was sampled from a human donor with low-grade glioma or glioblastoma, undergoing nonglioma brain surgery, or in good health (not recorded which). The CDR3 region is CAWRAGQKNIQYF. Here the CDR3 DNA reads TGTGCCTGGAGGGCGGGTCAGAAAAACATTCAGTACTTC.